This T cell receptor (beta chain) was sequenced in a study of Ad26.COV2.S vaccination and SARS-CoV-2 variants. Repertoires were generated with immunoSEQ multiplex PCR, while TCRdb's copy carries only in-frame clones and drops some. Here the sample spans about 390,000 clones, about nine tenths being singletons. Treatment defined: some 20 received Ad26.COV2.S at low or high dose, single or two shots; about 5 received placebo; per-sample allocation not given. At day 63 after the first vaccine or placebo injection, samples were drawn. Whoever gave the sample was an adult aged 18-55 years in Boston. V lost 5 bases and J lost 1; bases outside the gene matches: 7. The CDR3 sequence is 15 residues long. From germline, CDR1 is SGHTA and CDR2 FQGNSA.

The sample was peripheral blood, taken in a trial of Ad26.COV2.S vaccine versus placebo. The source is a person between 18 and 60 years old who received the Ad26.COV2.S COVID-19 vaccine or a placebo. V and J are TRBV7-2 and TRBJ1-1; 7 positions match TRBD1. CDR3 in amino acids: CASSPHEGANTEAFF. CDR3 DNA sequence: TGTGCCAGCAGCCCCCATGAGGGGGCGAACACTGAAGCTTTCTTT. Full variable domain (outside the CDR3, taken from reference TRBV7-2 and TRBJ1-1): GAGVSQSPSNKVTEKGKDVELRCDPISGHTALYWYRQSLGQGLEFLIYFQGNSAPDKSGLPSDRFSAERTGGSVSTLTIQRTQQEDSAVYLCASSPHEGANTEAFFGQGTRLTVV.